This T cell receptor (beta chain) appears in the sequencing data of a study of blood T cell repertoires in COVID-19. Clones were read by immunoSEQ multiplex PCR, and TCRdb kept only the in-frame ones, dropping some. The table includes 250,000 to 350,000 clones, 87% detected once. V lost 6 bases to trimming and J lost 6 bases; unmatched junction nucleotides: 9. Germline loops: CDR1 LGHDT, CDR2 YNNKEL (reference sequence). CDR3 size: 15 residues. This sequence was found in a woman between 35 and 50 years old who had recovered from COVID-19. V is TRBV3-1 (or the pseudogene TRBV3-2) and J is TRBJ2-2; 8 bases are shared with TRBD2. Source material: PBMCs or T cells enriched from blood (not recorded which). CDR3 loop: CASSNGRADAGELFF. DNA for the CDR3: TGTGCCAGCAGTAACGGGAGGGCCGACGCCGGGGAGCTGTTTTTT.